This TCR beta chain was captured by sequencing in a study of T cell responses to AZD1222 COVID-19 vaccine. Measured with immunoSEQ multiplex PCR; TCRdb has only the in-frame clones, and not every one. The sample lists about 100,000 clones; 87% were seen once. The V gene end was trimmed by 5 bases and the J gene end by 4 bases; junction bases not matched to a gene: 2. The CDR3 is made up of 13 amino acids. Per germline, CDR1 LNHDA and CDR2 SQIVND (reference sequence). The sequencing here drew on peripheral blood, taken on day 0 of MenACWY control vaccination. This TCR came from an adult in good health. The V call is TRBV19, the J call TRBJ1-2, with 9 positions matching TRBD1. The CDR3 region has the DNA TGTGCCAGTAGTTCGGGACAGGGCTATGGCTACACCTTC. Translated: CASSSGQGYGYTF.